A selection of T cell receptor beta chains follows, all from one sample in a study of human T cells and chemical hapten exposure. From the RACE reads, TCRdb called clonotypes with MiXCR, one entry per CDR3 protein. The table includes tens of thousands of distinct CDR3 sequences, about 9.4% detected once. Sequencing used whole blood, obtained in connection with sensitization to the hapten diphenylcyclopropenone (DPC). The source of these receptors is a woman in her 30s with alopecia areata. Some clones in this sample may be carry-over from other donors' samples. CDR3s include the opening cysteine and the closing phenylalanine or tryptophan. A D gene is named only where the DNA matches it firmly. Not all rows give a size; the values are once, few, many and, for expanded clones, a class.

j_call	d_call	cdr3_length	clone_size	v_call	cdr3_aa	cdr3_nt
TRBJ2-1	NA	16	many	TRBV21-1	CASSKVIVSWGGEQFF	TGTGCCAGCAGCAAAGTAATTGTTTCGTGGGGCGGTGAGCAGTTCTTC
TRBJ1-6	NA	13	few	TRBV7-3	CASSSHRDSPLHF	TGTGCCAGCAGCTCCCACAGGGATTCACCCCTCCACTTT
TRBJ2-4	NA	13	NA	TRBV6-1	CASTGSAKNIQYF	TGTGCCAGCACTGGGAGCGCCAAAAACATTCAGTACTTC
TRBJ1-4	TRBD1	13	few	TRBV20-1	CSVLQGAQEKLFF	TGCAGTGTCTTACAGGGGGCACAAGAAAAACTGTTTTTT
TRBJ2-7	TRBD1	18	many	TRBV6-2/TRBV6-3	CASSYSAPGTGIPYEQYF	TGTGCCAGCAGTTACTCGGCCCCAGGGACAGGGATCCCCTACGAGCAGTACTTC
TRBJ1-4	TRBD1	15	many	TRBV7-8	CASSLRRGPNEKLFF	TGTGCCAGCAGCTTACGCAGGGGGCCCAATGAAAAACTGTTTTTT
TRBJ2-3	TRBD2	16	many	TRBV29-1	CSVYSATSGGTDTQYF	TGCAGCGTTTATAGTGCGACTAGCGGGGGCACAGATACGCAGTATTTT
TRBJ2-7	NA	12	many	TRBV29-1	CSVEDRTYEQYF	TGCAGCGTTGAGGACAGAACCTACGAGCAGTACTTC
TRBJ2-1	TRBD2	13	NA	TRBV6-5	CASRGLAYNEQFF	TGTGCCAGCAGGGGACTAGCCTACAATGAGCAGTTCTTC
TRBJ2-1	NA	15	NA	TRBV4-1	CASSQGYLSYNEQFF	TGCGCCAGCAGCCAAGGCTACCTCTCCTACAATGAGCAGTTCTTC
TRBJ1-5	TRBD1	17	many	TRBV6-1	CASSEPGQGGSNQPQHF	TGTGCCAGCAGTGAACCGGGACAGGGGGGAAGCAATCAGCCCCAGCATTTT
TRBJ2-7	TRBD2	15	few	TRBV5-1	CASSFGGSPSYEQYF	TGCGCCAGCAGCTTTGGCGGGAGCCCCTCCTACGAGCAGTACTTC
TRBJ1-2	NA	16	few	TRBV7-9	CASSLAGEESNYGYTF	TGTGCCAGCAGCTTAGCGGGAGAGGAGTCGAACTATGGCTACACCTTC
TRBJ2-7	NA	14	many	TRBV14	CASSARQASYEQYF	TGTGCCAGCAGCGCCCGACAGGCCTCCTACGAGCAGTACTTC
TRBJ1-6	NA	15	NA	TRBV18	CASSPGGNYNSPLHF	TGTGCCAGCTCACCAGGGGGCAACTATAATTCACCCCTCCACTTT
TRBJ2-7	NA	14	many	TRBV6-6	CASSGGGRPYEQYF	TGTGCCAGCAGCGGAGGGGGCCGGCCCTACGAGCAGTACTTC
TRBJ2-2	TRBD1	15	NA	TRBV10-3	CAISRQGANTGELFF	TGTGCCATCAGTAGACAGGGGGCGAACACCGGGGAGCTGTTTTTT
TRBJ2-1	NA	13	many	TRBV5-1	CASSLVRGGEQFF	TGCGCCAGCAGCTTGGTCCGGGGAGGAGAGCAGTTCTTC
TRBJ1-1	NA	11	NA	TRBV3-1	CASSQDSEAFF	TGTGCCAGCAGCCAGGACAGTGAAGCTTTCTTT
TRBJ1-1	NA	12	once	TRBV7-2	CASSPNRFKAFF	TGTGCCAGCAGCCCGAACCGCTTTAAAGCTTTCTTT
TRBJ1-5	NA	14	many	TRBV2	CASKRSESNQPQHF	TGTGCCAGCAAGCGGTCAGAGAGCAATCAGCCCCAGCATTTT
TRBJ2-2	NA	14	many	TRBV2	CASSEVPRSGELFF	TGTGCCAGCAGTGAGGTCCCCAGATCCGGGGAGCTGTTTTTT
TRBJ2-5	TRBD1	17	many	TRBV2	CASRGDRALVDGETQYF	TGTGCCAGCAGGGGGGACAGGGCGCTCGTGGACGGAGAGACCCAGTACTTC
TRBJ2-3	NA	13	NA	TRBV4-3	CASSQQQRDTQYF	TGCGCCAGCAGCCAACAGCAGAGGGATACGCAGTATTTT
TRBJ1-1	TRBD1	12	many	TRBV7-9	CASSMGQREAFF	TGTGCCAGCAGCATGGGACAGCGAGAAGCTTTCTTT
TRBJ2-7	TRBD2	14	many	TRBV6-6	CASRQLATMGWQYF	TGTGCCAGCAGACAACTAGCGACAATGGGCTGGCAGTACTTC
TRBJ2-1	TRBD1	15	many	TRBV24-1	CATAFRDRGHDEQFF	TGTGCCACCGCCTTCCGGGACAGGGGGCACGATGAGCAGTTCTTC
TRBJ2-4	TRBD2	15	few	TRBV6-2/TRBV6-3	CASGARTSGQNIQYF	TGTGCCAGCGGAGCAAGGACTAGCGGGCAAAACATTCAGTACTTC
TRBJ1-1	NA	14	many	TRBV29-1	CSVGLGAVNTEAFF	TGCAGCGTCGGGCTCGGGGCCGTGAACACTGAAGCTTTCTTT
TRBJ2-1	NA	13	many	TRBV11-3	CASWRTNHNEQFF	TGTGCCAGCTGGAGGACTAATCACAATGAGCAGTTCTTC
TRBJ1-4	NA	15	NA	TRBV5-1	CASSPPGGPNEKLFF	TGCGCCAGCAGCCCCCCCGGTGGGCCGAATGAAAAACTGTTTTTT
TRBJ1-3	TRBD1	14	few	TRBV7-2	CASSWDRTGNTIYF	TGTGCCAGCAGCTGGGACAGGACTGGAAACACCATATATTTT
TRBJ1-1	NA	13	many	TRBV29-1	CSARSQGNTEAFF	TGCAGCGCGAGATCACAGGGAAACACTGAAGCTTTCTTT